This T cell receptor beta chain was captured in a study of T cell repertoires in cytomegalovirus infection (dated by TCRdb to between 2019 and 2020). Concerning the study at large: The peptide stimulations were aimed at well-studied HLA-B-restricted epitopes as well as recently identified HLA-C-restricted CMV epitopes, whose presentation resists viral immunomodulation. The HLA type of each donor mattered for the analysis, because public TCR beta signatures pointed to carriage of CMV infection along with the matching HLA type. Study-wide conclusions, independent of this receptor: In both this cohort and an independent cohort of 350 or so donors, the cumulative frequency of public TCR beta family members distinguished carriers of CMV infection plus the relevant HLA type. The ex vivo response was dominated by HLA-C-restricted CMV-specific TCR beta clonotypes, which also provided the single most frequent clonotype in two of eight donors.

Instrument used: Illumina HiSeq 1500. TCRdb handled the public reads itself, with Q25 trimming in fastp and clone calling in MiXCR, and kept productive beta chains. Rows are combined by CDR3 protein, so each entry shows the most common genes and DNA. In all, the sample holds some 940,000 distinct CDR3 sequences, and around 30% of those were seen once. The top ten clonotypes cover over 12% of the sample. On this clonotype: Its cognate antigen has yet to be identified. Base quality data are lacking; no much larger clone is found one base away.

The treatment or condition label for this specimen denotes: in vitro stimulation with specific CMV peptide epitopes to enrich CMV-specific T cells. The sequenced sample was cultured CD8+ T cells from PBMCs, obtained from culture after CMV antigen stimulation. The sequence came from a human donor in good health (CMV status not recorded). Some clones in this sample may be carry-over from other donors' samples.

The CDR3 corresponds to CASSAGGAANEQFF. The bases are TGTGCCAGCAGTGCCGGGGGGGCCGCCAATGAGCAGTTCTTC. The sequence links TRBV25-1 to TRBJ2-1; 8 bases in the junction line up with TRBD2. Including the terminal cysteine and phenylalanine, the CDR3 comprises 14 residues. Only the CDR3 DNA is retained, 42 bases long and in frame from the first base. Clipping removes 4 bases from V and 6 bases from J, with 5 as the unmatched junction base count. CDR1 MGHDK and CDR2 SYGVNS are derived from the germline V gene.